The 7 T cell receptor beta chains listed next were all sequenced from one sample in a study of cytomegalovirus exposure and HLA in healthy donors. PCR involved 60 Vbeta and 13 Jbeta primers. TCRdb's table, derived via immunoSEQ multiplex PCR, lists solely in-frame clones and lacks some. The table lists 97,000 or so clones, roughly three fifths of them singletons, with approximately 4.8% in the top ten. The source material was PBMCs. The receptors originated from a human donor in good health.

The chain carries TRBV5-1 and TRBJ2-1, with D perhaps matching TRBD1 (7 bases). V lost 0 bases to trimming and J lost 2 bases, with 9 bases between them. The length of the CDR3 is 15 residues. Germline V gene lookup returns CDR1 SGHRS and CDR2 YFSETQ. This CDR3 is CASSLGRGAYNEQFF. The CDR3 region has the DNA TGCGCCAGCAGCTTGGGCAGGGGGGCCTACAATGAGCAGTTCTTC. Together with reference TRBV5-1 and TRBJ2-1, the CDR3 gives the full variable domain: KAGVTQTPRYLIKTRGQQVTLSCSPISGHRSVSWYQQTPGQGLQFLFEYFSETQRNKGNFPGRFSGRQFSNSRSEMNVSTLELGDSALYLCASSLGRGAYNEQFFGPGTRLTVL.

This clone was seen a few times. The chain couples TRBV2 to TRBJ1-6, with 8 bases aligning to TRBD1. The CDR3 has 13 amino acids. Germline V gene sequence: CDR1 SNHLY, CDR2 FYNNEI. V gave up 6 bases and J gave up 6 bases; unmatched junction bases: 1. In nucleotides, the CDR3 is TGTGCCAGCAGGCAGGGGGCTAATTCACCCCTCCACTTT. This translates into CASRQGANSPLHF.

This rearrangement joins TRBV6-5 to TRBJ1-2, with 11 positions matching TRBD1. With V trimmed by 6 bases and J by 4 bases, 4 bases remained unmatched. The germline gives CDR1 MNHEY, CDR2 SVGAGI. The CDR3 runs 14 residues. This CDR3 is CASRRGQGVYGYTF. The CDR3 bases are TGTGCCAGCAGGAGGGGACAGGGGGTCTATGGCTACACCTTC.

V is TRBV6-1 and J is TRBJ2-7; possible D gene TRBD1, 5 bases. This CDR3 comprises 14 residues. V gave up 3 bases and J gave up 3 bases, with 12 bases separating them. Germline assignment: CDR1 MNHNS and CDR2 SASEGT. The CDR3 DNA sequence: TGTGCCAGCAGTGAGAGACAGAGCTTCTACGAGCAGTACTTC. Translation: CASSERQSFYEQYF.

The chain recombines TRBV2 with TRBJ2-3; 7 nucleotides match TRBD1. The ends lost 5 bases at V and 4 bases at J; junction bases unmatched: 12. The CDR3 is made up of 16 amino acids. Germline assignment: CDR1 SNHLY and CDR2 FYNNEI. This CDR3 is CASSTDRAPLADTQYF. CDR3 DNA: TGTGCCAGCAGTACCGACAGGGCCCCACTGGCAGATACGCAGTATTTT.

The chain uses TRBV29-1 and TRBJ1-3; no clear D gene. CDR1 and CDR2 from the germline V gene are SQVTM and ANQGSEA. The V gene lost 3 bases and the J gene lost 0 bases, with 6 bases spanning the gap. The CDR3 consists of 13 residues. The CDR3 sequence is CSVDHNSGNTIYF. The DNA for the CDR3 is TGCAGCGTTGATCACAACTCTGGAAACACCATATATTTT.

The chain links TRBV7-9 to TRBJ2-7; the match to TRBD1 covers 7 bases. CDR1 and CDR2 from the germline V gene are SEHNR and FQNEAQ (reference sequence). The CDR3 extends over 13 amino acids. With 5 bases clipped from V and 5 bases from J, the junction kept 6 bases outside the gene matches. CDR3 region: CASSRDSRDEQYF. Written as DNA, the CDR3 is TGTGCCAGCAGCAGGGACAGCCGGGACGAGCAGTACTTC.